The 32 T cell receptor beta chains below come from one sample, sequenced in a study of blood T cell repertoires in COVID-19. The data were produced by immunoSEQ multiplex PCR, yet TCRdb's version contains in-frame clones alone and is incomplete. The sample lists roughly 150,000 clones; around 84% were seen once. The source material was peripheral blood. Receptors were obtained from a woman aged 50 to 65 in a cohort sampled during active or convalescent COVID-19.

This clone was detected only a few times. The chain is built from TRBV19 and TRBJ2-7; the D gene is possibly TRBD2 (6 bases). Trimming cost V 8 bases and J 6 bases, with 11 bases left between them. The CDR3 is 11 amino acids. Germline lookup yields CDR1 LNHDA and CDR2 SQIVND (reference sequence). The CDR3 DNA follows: TGTGCCAGTGCGGGGAGCTCCGAGCAGTACTTC. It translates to CASAGSSEQYF.

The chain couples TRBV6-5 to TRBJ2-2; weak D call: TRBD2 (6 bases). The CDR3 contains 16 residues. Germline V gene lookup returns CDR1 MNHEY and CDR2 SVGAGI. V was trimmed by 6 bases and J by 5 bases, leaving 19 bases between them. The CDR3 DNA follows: TGTGCCAGCAGGTACCTGACTAGTCCGGCGACCGGGGAGCTGTTTTTT. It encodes CASRYLTSPATGELFF.

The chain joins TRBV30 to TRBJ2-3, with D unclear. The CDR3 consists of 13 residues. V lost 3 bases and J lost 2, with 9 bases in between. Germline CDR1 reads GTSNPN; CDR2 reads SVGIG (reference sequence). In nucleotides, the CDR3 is TGTGCCTGGAGCAGGTTTTCCACAGATACGCAGTATTTT. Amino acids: CAWSRFSTDTQYF.

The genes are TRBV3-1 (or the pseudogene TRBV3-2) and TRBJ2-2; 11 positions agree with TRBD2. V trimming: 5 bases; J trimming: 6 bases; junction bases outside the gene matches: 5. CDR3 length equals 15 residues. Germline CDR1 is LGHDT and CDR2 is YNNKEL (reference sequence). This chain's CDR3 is CASSILAGVSGELFF. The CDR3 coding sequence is TGTGCCAGCAGCATACTAGCGGGGGTTTCCGGGGAGCTGTTTTTT.

The CDR3 DNA sequence: TGTGCCAGCAGCGTAGATCGTTGGGAGGAGACCCAGTACTTC. Translation gives CASSVDRWEETQYF. The V call is TRBV9, the J call TRBJ2-5; weak D call: TRBD2 (5 bases). Germline V gene data show CDR1 as SGDLS and CDR2 as YYNGEE. The CDR3 totals 14 residues. V was shortened by 0 bases and J by 5 bases, with 11 bases between the two germline ends.

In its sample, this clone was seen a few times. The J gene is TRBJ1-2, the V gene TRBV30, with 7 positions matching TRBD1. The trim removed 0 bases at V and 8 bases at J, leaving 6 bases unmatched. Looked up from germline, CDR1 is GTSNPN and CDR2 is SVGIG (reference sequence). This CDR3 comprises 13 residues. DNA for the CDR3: TGTGCCTGGAGTGTTAACAGGGGAATCGGCTACACCTTC. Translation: CAWSVNRGIGYTF.

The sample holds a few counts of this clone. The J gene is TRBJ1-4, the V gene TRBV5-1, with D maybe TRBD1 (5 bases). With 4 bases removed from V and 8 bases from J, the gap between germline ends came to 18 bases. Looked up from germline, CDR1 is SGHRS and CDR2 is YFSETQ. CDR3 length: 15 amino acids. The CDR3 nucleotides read TGCGCCAGCAGCGGACGGCCAGGGCGGGGCGAAAAACTGTTTTTT. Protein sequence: CASSGRPGRGEKLFF. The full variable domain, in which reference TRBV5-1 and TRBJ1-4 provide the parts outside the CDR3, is KAGVTQTPRYLIKTRGQQVTLSCSPISGHRSVSWYQQTPGQGLQFLFEYFSETQRNKGNFPGRFSGRQFSNSRSEMNVSTLELGDSALYLCASSGRPGRGEKLFFGSGTQLSVL.

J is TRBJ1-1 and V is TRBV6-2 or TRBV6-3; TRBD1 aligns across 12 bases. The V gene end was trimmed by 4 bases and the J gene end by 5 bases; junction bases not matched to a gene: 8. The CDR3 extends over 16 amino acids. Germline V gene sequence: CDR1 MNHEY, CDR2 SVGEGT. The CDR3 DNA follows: TGTGCCAGCAGTTCACCGGGACAGGGGGCTTGGACTGAAGCTTTCTTT. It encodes CASSSPGQGAWTEAFF.

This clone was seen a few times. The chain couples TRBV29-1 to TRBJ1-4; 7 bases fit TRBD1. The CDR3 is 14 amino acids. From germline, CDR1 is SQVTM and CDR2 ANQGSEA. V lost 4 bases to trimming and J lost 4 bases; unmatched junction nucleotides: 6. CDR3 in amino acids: CSVGRGTDNEKLFF. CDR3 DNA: TGCAGCGTTGGTCGAGGGACAGATAATGAAAAACTGTTTTTT.

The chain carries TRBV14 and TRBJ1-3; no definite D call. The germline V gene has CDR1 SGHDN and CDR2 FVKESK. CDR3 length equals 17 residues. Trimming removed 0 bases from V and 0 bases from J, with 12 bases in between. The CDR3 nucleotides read TGTGCCAGCAGCCAAGAAGGAGGCGGCCTCTCTGGAAACACCATATATTTT. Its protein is CASSQEGGGLSGNTIYF.

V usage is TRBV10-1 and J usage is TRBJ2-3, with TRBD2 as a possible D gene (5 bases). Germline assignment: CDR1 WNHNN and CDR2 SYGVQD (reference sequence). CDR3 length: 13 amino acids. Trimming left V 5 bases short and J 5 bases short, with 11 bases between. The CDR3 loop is CASSPRTGDTQYF. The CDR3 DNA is TGCGCCAGCAGTCCAAGGACTGGAGATACGCAGTATTTT.

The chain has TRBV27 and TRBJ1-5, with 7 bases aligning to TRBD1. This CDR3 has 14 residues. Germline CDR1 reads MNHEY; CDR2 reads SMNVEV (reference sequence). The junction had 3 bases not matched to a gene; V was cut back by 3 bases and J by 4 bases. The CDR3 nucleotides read TGTGCCAGCAGTTTTACAGGGGTGAATCAGCCCCAGCATTTT. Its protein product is CASSFTGVNQPQHF.

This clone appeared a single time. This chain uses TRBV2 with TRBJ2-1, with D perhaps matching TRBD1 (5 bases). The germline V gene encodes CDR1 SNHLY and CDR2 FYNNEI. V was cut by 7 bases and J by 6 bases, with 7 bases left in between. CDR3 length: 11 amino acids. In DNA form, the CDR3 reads TGTGCCAGCAAAGGGGCCAATGAGCAGTTCTTC. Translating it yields CASKGANEQFF.

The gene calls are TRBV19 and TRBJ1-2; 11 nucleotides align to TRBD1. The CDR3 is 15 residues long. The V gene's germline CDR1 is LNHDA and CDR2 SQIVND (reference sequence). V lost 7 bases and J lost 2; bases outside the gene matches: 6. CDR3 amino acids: CASTIGQGANYGYTF. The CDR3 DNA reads TGTGCCAGTACAATAGGACAGGGGGCAAACTATGGCTACACCTTC. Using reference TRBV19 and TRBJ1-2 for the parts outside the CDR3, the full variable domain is DGGITQSPKYLFRKEGQNVTLSCEQNLNHDAMYWYRQDPGQGLRLIYYSQIVNDFQKGDIAEGYSVSREKKESFPLTVTSAQKNPTAFYLCASTIGQGANYGYTFGSGTRLTVV.

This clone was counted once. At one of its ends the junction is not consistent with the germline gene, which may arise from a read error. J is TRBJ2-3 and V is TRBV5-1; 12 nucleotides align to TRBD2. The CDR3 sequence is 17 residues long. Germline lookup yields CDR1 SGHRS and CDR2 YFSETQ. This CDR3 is CARSLLAGGRGTDTQYF. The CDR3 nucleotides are TGCGCCCGCAGCCTGCTAGCGGGGGGGCGGGGCACAGATACGCAGTATTTT.

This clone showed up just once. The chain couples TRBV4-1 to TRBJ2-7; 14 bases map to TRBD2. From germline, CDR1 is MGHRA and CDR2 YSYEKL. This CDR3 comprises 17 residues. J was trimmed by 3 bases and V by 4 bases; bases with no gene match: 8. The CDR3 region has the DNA TGCGCCAGCAGCCCCTCACCCGGACTAGCGGGGGGCTACGAGCAGTACTTC. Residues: CASSPSPGLAGGYEQYF.

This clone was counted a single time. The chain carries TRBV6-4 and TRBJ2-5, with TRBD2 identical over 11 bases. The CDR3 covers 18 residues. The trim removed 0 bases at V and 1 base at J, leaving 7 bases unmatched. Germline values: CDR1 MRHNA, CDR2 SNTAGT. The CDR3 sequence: CASSDSVTSGGIQETQYF. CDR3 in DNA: TGTGCCAGCAGTGACTCGGTAACTAGCGGGGGCATCCAAGAGACCCAGTACTTC.

This chain's CDR3 is CASRGGRGLQPQHF. CDR3 coding DNA: TGTGCCAGCAGGGGGGGGAGGGGCCTTCAGCCCCAGCATTTT. V is TRBV6-5 and J is TRBJ1-5; weak D call: TRBD1 (5 bases). V shed 6 bases and J shed 6 bases, with 15 bases lying between them. Germline V gene data show CDR1 as MNHEY and CDR2 as SVGAGI. CDR3 size: 14 residues.

The CDR3, as DNA: TGTGCCAGCAGCTTCGGGAGGGAGACTGAAGCTTTCTTT. It yields the protein CASSFGRETEAFF. This chain links TRBV13 with TRBJ1-1; D gene unclear. This CDR3 is built from 13 residues. Germline V CDR1 and CDR2: PRHDT, FYEKMQ (reference sequence). V was cut by 3 bases and J by 5 bases, with 10 bases left in between.

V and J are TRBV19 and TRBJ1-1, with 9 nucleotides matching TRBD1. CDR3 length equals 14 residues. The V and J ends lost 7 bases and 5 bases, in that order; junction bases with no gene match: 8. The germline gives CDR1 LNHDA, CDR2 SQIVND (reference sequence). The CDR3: CASNPQGARTEAFF. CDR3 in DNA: TGTGCCAGTAATCCACAGGGGGCTCGGACTGAAGCTTTCTTT. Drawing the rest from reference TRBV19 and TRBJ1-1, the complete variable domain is DGGITQSPKYLFRKEGQNVTLSCEQNLNHDAMYWYRQDPGQGLRLIYYSQIVNDFQKGDIAEGYSVSREKKESFPLTVTSAQKNPTAFYLCASNPQGARTEAFFGQGTRLTVV.

The CDR3 DNA is TGTGCCAGCAGCCCTAGGCACCGGGGAGATACGCAGTATTTT. Its translation is CASSPRHRGDTQYF. This rearrangement joins TRBV3-1 (or the pseudogene TRBV3-2) to TRBJ2-3; weak D call: TRBD2 (5 bases). V was pared by 4 bases and J by 5 bases, with 13 bases between. Per germline, CDR1 LGHDT and CDR2 YNNKEL (reference sequence). The CDR3 runs 14 residues.

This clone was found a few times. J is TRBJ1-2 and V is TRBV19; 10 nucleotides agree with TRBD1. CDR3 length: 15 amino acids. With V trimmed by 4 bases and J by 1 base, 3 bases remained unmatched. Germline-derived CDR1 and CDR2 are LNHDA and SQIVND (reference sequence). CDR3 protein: CASSRDRGGNYGYTF. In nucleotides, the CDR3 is TGTGCCAGTAGTAGGGACAGGGGAGGTAACTATGGCTACACCTTC.

The CDR3 loop reads CATSAGLNSPLHF. For the CDR3, the DNA is TGTGCCACCAGTGCAGGACTAAATTCACCCCTCCACTTT. The chain has TRBV24-1 and TRBJ1-6, with unresolved D. The CDR3 has 13 residues. V was cut by 5 bases and J by 7 bases, with 8 bases left in between. CDR1 and CDR2 (germline): KGHDR, SFDVKD.

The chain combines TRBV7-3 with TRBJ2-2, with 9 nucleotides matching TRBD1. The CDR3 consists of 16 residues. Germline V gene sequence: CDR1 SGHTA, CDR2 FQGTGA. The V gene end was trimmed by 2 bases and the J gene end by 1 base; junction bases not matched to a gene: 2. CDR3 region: CASSLGGQGNTGELFF. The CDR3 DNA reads TGTGCCAGCAGCTTAGGGGGACAGGGGAACACCGGGGAGCTGTTTTTT.

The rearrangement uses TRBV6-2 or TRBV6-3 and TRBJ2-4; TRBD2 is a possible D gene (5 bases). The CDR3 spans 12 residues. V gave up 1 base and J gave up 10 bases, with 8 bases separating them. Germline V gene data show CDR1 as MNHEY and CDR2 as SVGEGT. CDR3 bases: TGTGCCAGCAGTTACTTCGGGGAGATTCAGTACTTC. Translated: CASSYFGEIQYF.

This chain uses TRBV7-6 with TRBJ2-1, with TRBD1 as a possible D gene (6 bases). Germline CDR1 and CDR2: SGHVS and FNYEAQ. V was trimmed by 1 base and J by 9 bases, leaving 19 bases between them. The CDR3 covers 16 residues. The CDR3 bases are TGTGCCAGCAGCTTAGTTCACAGGGAAATCTCATCTGAGCAGTTCTTC. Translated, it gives CASSLVHREISSEQFF.

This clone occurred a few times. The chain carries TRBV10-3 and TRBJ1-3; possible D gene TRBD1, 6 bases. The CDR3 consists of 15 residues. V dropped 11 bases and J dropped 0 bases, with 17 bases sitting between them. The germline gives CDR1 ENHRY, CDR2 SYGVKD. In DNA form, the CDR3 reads TGTGCCGCCACCGGACAGCTAAGCTCTGGAAACACCATATATTTT. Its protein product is CAATGQLSSGNTIYF.

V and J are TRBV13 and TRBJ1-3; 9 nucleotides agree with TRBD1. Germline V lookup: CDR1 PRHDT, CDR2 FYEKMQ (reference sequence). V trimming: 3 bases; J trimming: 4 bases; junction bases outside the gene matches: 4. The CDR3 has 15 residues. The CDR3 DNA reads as TGTGCCAGCAGCTTCTCCGGGACAGGGGGAAACACCATATATTTT. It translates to CASSFSGTGGNTIYF.

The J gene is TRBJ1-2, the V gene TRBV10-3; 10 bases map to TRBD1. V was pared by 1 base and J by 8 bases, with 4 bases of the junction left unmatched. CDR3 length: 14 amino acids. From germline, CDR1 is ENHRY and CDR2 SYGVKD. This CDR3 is CAISELGQGNGYTF. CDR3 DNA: TGTGCCATCAGTGAGTTGGGACAGGGGAACGGCTACACCTTC.

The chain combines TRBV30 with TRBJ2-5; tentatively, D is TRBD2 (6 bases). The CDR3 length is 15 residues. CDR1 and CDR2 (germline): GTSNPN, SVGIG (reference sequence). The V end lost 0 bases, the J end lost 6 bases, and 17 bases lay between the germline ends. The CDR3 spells CAWSVSLGGLKTQYF. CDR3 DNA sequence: TGTGCCTGGAGTGTATCTCTTGGGGGGTTGAAGACCCAGTACTTC.

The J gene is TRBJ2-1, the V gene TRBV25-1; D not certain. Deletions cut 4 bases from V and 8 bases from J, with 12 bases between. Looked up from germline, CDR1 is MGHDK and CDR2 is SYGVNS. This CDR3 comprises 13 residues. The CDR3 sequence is CASSVRVDDEQFF. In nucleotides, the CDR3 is TGTGCCAGCAGTGTTCGGGTAGACGATGAGCAGTTCTTC.

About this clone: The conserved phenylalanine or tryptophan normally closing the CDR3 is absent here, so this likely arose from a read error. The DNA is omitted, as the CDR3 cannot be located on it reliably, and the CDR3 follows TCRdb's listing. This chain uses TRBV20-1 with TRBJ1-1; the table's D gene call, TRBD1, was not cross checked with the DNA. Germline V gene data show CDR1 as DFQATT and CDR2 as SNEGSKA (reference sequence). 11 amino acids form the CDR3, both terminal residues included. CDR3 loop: CSAQITGRQSV.